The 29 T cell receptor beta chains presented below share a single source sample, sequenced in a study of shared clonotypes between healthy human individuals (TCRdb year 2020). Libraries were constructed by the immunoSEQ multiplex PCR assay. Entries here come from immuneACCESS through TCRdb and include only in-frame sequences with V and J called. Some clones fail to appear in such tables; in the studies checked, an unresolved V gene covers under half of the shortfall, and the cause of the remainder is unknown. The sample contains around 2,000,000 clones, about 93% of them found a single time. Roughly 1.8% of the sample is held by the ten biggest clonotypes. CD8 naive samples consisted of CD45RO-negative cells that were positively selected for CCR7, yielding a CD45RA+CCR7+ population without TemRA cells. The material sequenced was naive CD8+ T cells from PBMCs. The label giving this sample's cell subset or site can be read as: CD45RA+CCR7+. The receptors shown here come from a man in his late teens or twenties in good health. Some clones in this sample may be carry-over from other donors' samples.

Written as DNA, the CDR3 is TGTGCCAGCAGCGCGGGACTGCTCTACGAGCAGTACTTC. Residues: CASSAGLLYEQYF. The chain employs TRBV7-3 and TRBJ2-7; possibly TRBD2 for D (6 bases). Germline V gene lookup returns CDR1 SGHTA and CDR2 FQGTGA. The CDR3 contains 13 residues. Between the trimmed V and J ends, which lost 5 bases and 3 bases, there was a span of 11 bases.

The CDR3 DNA reads TGTGCCAGCAGTTCCCCGGGTTACACCATATATTTT. This encodes CASSSPGYTIYF. The V call is TRBV28, the J call TRBJ1-3; D not certain. The CDR3 spans 12 residues. V lost 4 bases and J lost 8, with 9 bases in between. Germline V gene data show CDR1 as MDHEN and CDR2 as SYDVKM.

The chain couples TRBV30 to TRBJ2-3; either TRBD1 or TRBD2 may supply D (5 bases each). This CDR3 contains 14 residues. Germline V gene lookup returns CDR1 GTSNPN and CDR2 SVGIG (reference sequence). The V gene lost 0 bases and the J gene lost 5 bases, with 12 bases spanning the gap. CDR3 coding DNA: TGTGCCTGGAGTGTATGGGGGAATAGAGATACGCAGTATTTT. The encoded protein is CAWSVWGNRDTQYF.

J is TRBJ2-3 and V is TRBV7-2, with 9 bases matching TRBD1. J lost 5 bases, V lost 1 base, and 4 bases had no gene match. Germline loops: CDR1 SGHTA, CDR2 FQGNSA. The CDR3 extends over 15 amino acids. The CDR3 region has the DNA TGTGCCAGCAGCTTAGAAGACAGGGGGAAAGATACGCAGTATTTT. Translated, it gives CASSLEDRGKDTQYF.

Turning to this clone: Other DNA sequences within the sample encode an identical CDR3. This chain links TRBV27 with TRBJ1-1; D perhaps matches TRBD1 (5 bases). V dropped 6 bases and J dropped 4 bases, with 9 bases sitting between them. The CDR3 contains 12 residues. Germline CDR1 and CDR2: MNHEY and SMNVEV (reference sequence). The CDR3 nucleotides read TGTGCCAGCAGCACGGGGGGCACTGAAGCTTTCTTT. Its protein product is CASSTGGTEAFF.

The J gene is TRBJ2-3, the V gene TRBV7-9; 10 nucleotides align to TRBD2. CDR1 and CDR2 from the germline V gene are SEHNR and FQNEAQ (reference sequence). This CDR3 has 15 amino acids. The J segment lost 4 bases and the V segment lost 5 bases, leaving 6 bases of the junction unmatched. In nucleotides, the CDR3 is TGTGCCAGCAGCCTTAGCGGGAGGTACCCAGATACGCAGTATTTT. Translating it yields CASSLSGRYPDTQYF. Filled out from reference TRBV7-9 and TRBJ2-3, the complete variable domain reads DTGVSQNPRHKITKRGQNVTFRCDPISEHNRLYWYRQTLGQGPEFLTYFQNEAQLEKSRLLSDRFSAERPKGSFSTLEIQRTEQGDSAMYLCASSLSGRYPDTQYFGPGTRLTVL.

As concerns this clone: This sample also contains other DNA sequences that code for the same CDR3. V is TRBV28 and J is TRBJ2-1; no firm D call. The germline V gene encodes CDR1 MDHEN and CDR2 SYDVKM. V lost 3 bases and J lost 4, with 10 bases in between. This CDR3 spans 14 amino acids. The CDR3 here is CASSFRGPYNEQFF. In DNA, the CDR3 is TGTGCCAGCAGTTTTAGAGGACCTTACAATGAGCAGTTCTTC.

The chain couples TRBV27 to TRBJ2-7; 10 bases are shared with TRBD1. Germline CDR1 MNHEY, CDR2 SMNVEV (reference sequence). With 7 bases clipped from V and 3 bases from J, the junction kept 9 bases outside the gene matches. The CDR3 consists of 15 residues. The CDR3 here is CASTLIGTGVYEQYF. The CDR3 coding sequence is TGTGCCAGCACTCTAATTGGGACAGGGGTCTACGAGCAGTACTTC.

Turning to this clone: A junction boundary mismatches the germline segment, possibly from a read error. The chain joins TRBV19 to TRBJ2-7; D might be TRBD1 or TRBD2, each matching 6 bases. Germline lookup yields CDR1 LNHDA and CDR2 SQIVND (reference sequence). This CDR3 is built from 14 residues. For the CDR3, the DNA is TGTGTCAGTAGTCCATTCGGGGGCGTCTACGAGCAGTACTTC. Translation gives CVSSPFGGVYEQYF.

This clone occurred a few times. The CDR3 DNA reads TGTGCCAGCAGTAAGACAATCGGTCAGCCCCAGCATTTT. This gives the protein CASSKTIGQPQHF. This sequence joins TRBV27 and TRBJ1-5; D not resolved. CDR1 is MNHEY, CDR2 SMNVEV, per germline (reference sequence). V was pared by 5 bases and J by 6 bases, with 11 bases between. CDR3 size: 13 residues.

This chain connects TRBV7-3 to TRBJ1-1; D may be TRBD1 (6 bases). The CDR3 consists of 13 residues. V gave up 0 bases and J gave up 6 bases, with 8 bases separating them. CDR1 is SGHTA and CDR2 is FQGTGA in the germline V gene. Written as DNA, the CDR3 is TGTGCCAGCAGCTTAACGGGGGGGCCTGAAGCTTTCTTT. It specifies CASSLTGGPEAFF.

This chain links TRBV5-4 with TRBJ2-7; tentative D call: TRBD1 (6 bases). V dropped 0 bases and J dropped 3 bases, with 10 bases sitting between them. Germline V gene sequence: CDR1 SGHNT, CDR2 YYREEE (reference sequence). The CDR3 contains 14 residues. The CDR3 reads CASSLGDTDYEQYF. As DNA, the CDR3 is TGTGCCAGCAGCTTGGGGGACACCGACTACGAGCAGTACTTC.

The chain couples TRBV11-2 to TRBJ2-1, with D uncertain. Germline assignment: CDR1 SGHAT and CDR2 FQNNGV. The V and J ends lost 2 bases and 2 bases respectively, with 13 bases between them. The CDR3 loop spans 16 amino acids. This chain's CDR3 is CASSLFAASAYNEQFF. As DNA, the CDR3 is TGTGCCAGCAGCTTATTTGCGGCCAGCGCCTACAATGAGCAGTTCTTC.

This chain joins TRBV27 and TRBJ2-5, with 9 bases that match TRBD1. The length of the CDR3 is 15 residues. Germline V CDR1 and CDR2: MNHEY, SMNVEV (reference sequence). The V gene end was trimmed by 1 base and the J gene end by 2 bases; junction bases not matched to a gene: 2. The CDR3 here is CASSLFGQGQETQYF. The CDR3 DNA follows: TGTGCCAGCAGTTTATTCGGACAGGGGCAAGAGACCCAGTACTTC.

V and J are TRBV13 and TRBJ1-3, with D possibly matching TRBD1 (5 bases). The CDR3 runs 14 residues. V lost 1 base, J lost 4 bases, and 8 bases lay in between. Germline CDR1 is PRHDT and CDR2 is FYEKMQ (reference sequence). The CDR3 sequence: CASSLEGSGNTIYF. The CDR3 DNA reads TGTGCCAGCAGCTTAGAGGGGTCAGGAAACACCATATATTTT. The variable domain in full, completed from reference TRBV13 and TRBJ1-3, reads AAGVIQSPRHLIKEKRETATLKCYPIPRHDTVYWYQQGPGQDPQFLISFYEKMQSDKGSIPDRFSAQQFSDYHSELNMSSLELGDSALYFCASSLEGSGNTIYFGEGSWLTVV.

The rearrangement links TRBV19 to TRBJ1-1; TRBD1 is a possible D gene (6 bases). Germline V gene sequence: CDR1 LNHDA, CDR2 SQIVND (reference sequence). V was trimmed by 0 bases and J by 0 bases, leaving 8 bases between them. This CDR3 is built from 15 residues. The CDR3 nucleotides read TGTGCCAGTAGTATAGATGGGGGCCTGAACACTGAAGCTTTCTTT. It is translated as CASSIDGGLNTEAFF.

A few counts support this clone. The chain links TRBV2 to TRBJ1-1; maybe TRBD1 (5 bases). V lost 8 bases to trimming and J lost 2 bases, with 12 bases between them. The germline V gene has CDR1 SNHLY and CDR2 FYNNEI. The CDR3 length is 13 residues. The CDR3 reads CASYGAGNTEAFF. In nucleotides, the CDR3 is TGTGCCAGCTATGGGGCAGGTAACACTGAAGCTTTCTTT. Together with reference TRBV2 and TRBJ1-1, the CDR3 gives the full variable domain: EPEVTQTPSHQVTQMGQEVILRCVPISNHLYFYWYRQILGQKVEFLVSFYNNEISEKSEIFDDQFSVERPDGSNFTLKIRSTKLEDSAMYFCASYGAGNTEAFFGQGTRLTVV.

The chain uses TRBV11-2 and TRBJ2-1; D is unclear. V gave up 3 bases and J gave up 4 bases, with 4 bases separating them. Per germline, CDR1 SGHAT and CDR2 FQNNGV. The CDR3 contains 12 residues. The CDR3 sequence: CASSFVYNEQFF. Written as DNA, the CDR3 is TGTGCCAGCAGCTTCGTGTACAATGAGCAGTTCTTC.

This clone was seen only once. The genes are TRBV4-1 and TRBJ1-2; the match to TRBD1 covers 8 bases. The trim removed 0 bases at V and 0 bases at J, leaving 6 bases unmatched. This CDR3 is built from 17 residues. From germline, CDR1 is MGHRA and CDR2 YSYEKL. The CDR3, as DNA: TGCGCCAGCAGCCAAGAATACGGGACAGGTACTAACTATGGCTACACCTTC. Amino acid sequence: CASSQEYGTGTNYGYTF.

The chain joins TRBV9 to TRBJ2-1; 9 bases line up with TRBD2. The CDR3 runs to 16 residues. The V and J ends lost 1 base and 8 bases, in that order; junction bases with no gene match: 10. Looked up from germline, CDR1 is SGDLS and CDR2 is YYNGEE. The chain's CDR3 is CASSVYGGRAVDEQFF. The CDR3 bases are TGTGCCAGCAGCGTATACGGCGGGAGGGCCGTCGATGAGCAGTTCTTC.

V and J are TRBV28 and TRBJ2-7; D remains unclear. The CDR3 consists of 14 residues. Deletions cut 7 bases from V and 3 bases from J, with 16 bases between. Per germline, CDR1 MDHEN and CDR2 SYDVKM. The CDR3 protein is CASNTFGRNYEQYF. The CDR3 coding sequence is TGTGCCAGCAATACCTTCGGAAGGAACTACGAGCAGTACTTC.

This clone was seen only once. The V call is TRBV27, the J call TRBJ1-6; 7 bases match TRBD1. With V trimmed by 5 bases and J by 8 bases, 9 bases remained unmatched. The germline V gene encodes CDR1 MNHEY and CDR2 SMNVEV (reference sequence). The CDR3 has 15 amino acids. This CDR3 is CASSLRQGSDSPLHF. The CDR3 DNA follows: TGTGCCAGCAGTCTCCGACAGGGCAGCGATTCACCCCTCCACTTT.

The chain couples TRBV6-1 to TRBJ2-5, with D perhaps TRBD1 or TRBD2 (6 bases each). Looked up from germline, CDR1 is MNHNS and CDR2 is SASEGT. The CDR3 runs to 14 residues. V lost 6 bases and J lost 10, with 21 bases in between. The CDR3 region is CASRKGGYGEDQYF. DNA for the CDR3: TGTGCCAGCAGAAAAGGGGGGTACGGAGAGGACCAGTACTTC.

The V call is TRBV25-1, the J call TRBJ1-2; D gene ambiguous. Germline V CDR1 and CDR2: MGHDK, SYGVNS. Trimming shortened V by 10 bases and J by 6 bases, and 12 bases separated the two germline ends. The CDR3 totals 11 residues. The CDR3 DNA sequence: TGTGCCACCCGGGCGGGCGATGGCTACACCTTC. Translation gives CATRAGDGYTF.

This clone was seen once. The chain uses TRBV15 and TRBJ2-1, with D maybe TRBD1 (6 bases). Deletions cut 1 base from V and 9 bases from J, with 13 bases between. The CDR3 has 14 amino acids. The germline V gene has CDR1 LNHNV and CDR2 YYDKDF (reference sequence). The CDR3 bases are TGTGCCACCAGCAGAGGGGGACAACTAGGTGAGCAGTTCTTC. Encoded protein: CATSRGGQLGEQFF.

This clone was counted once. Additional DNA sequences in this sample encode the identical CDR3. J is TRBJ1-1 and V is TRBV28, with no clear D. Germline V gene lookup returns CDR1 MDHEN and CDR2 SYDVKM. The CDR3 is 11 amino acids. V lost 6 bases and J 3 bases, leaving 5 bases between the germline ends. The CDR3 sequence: CASSWYTEAFF. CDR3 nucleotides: TGTGCCAGCAGCTGGTACACTGAAGCTTTCTTT. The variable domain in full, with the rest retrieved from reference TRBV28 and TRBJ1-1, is DVKVTQSSRYLVKRTGEKVFLECVQDMDHENMFWYRQDPGLGLRLIYFSYDVKMKEKGDIPEGYSVSREKKERFSLILESASTNQTSMYLCASSWYTEAFFGQGTRLTVV.

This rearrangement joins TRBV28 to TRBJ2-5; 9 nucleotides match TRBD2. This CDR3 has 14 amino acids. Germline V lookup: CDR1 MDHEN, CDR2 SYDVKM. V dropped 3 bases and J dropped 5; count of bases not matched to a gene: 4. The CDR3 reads CASSLVSGSETQYF. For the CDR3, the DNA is TGTGCCAGCAGTTTGGTTAGCGGGAGCGAGACCCAGTACTTC.

The CDR3 loop reads CASNSLGVGANVLTF. The CDR3 DNA reads as TGCGCCAGCAACTCCCTCGGGGTCGGGGCCAACGTCCTGACTTTC. This sequence joins TRBV5-1 and TRBJ2-6; tentative D call: TRBD2 (5 bases). The germline CDR1 and CDR2 sequences are SGHRS and YFSETQ. V gave up 6 bases and J gave up 4 bases, with 14 bases separating them. The CDR3 covers 15 residues.

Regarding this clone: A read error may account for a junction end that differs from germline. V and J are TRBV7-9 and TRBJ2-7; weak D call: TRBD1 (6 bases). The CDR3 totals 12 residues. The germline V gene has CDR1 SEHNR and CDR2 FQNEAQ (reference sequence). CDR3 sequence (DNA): TGTGCCAGCAGCTTAGCGGGGACATTGCCTATCTTC. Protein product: CASSLAGTLPIF.